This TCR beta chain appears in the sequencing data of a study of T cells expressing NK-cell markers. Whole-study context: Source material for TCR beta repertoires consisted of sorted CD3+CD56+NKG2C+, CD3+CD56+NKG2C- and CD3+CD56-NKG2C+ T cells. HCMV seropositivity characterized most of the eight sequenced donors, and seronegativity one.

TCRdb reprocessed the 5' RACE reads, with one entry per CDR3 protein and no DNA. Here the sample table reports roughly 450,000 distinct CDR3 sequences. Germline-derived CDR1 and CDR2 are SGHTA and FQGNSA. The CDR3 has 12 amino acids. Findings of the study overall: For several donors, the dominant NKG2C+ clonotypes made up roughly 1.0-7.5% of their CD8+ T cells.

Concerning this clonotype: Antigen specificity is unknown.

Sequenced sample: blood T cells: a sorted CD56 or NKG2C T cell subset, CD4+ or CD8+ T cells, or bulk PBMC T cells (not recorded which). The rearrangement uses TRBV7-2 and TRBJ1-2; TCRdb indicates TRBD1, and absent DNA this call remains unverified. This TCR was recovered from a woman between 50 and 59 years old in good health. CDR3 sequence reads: CASSFRVGGYTF.